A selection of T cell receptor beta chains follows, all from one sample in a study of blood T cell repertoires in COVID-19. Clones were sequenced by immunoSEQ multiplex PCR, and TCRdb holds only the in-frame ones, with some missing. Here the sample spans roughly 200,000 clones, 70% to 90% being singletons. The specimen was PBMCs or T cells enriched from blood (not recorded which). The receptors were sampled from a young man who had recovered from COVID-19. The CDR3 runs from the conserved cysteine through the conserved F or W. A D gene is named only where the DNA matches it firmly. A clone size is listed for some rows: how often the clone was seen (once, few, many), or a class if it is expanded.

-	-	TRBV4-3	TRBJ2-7	CASSQEWSNYEQYF	TGCGCCAGCAGCCAAGAGTGGAGTAACTACGAGCAGTACTTC
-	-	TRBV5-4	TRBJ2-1	CASSFEGRTYNEQFF	TGTGCCAGCAGCTTCGAGGGCCGGACCTACAATGAGCAGTTCTTC
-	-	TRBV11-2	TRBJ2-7	CASSLDMGTYEQYF	TGTGCCAGCAGCCTCGACATGGGTACCTACGAGCAGTACTTC
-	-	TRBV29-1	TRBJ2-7	CSVLQTYEQYF	TGCAGCGTTTTACAGACCTACGAGCAGTACTTC
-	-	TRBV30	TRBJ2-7	CAWSGSSEQYF	TGTGCCTGGAGTGGGTCTAGCGAGCAGTACTTC
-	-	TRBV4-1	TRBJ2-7	CASSQGTSPTYEQYF	TGCGCCAGCAGCCAAGGGACTTCGCCTACCTACGAGCAGTACTTC
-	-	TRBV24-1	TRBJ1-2	CATSDPTATHFWNYGYTF	TGTGCCACCAGTGACCCGACAGCTACCCACTTCTGGAACTATGGCTACACCTTC
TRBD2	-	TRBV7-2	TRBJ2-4	CASSLQAGRGDIQYF	TGTGCCAGCAGCCTACAGGCAGGGAGGGGAGACATTCAGTACTTC
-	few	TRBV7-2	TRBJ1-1	CASSLTGGVNTEAFF	TGTGCCAGCAGCTTAACAGGAGGGGTGAACACTGAAGCTTTCTTT
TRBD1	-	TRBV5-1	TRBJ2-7	CASSPEDRAPEQYF	TGCGCCAGCAGCCCGGAGGACAGGGCCCCGGAGCAGTACTTC
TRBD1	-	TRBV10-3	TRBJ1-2	CAISERTGVGGYTF	TGTGCCATCAGTGAAAGGACAGGGGTAGGGGGCTACACCTTC
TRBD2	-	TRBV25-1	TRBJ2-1	CASSAGLAGAYNEQFF	TGTGCCAGCAGTGCCGGACTAGCGGGAGCCTACAATGAGCAGTTCTTC
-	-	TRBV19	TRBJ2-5	CASSGYTGEVTQYF	TGTGCCAGTAGTGGATATACAGGGGAGGTTACCCAGTACTTC
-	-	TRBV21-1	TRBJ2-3	CASNPLSGLGTDTQYF	TGTGCCAGTAATCCGCTTTCCGGACTAGGCACAGATACGCAGTATTTT
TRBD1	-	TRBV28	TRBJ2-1	CASSSGWDRLREGANNEQFF	TGTGCCAGCAGTTCTGGCTGGGACAGGTTACGTGAGGGGGCAAACAATGAGCAGTTCTTC
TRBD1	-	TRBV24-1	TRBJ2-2	CATSDRTGGLSGELFF	TGTGCCACCAGTGATCGGACAGGGGGATTGAGCGGGGAGCTGTTTTTT
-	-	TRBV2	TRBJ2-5	CASSWGGAAQETQYF	TGTGCCAGCAGTTGGGGTGGGGCGGCACAAGAGACCCAGTACTTC
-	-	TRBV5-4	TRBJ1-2	CASSSPFGGPTYGYTF	TGTGCCAGCAGCTCCCCGTTTGGGGGCCCAACCTATGGCTACACCTTC
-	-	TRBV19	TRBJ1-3	CASSSIDRLSGNTIYF	TGTGCCAGTAGTTCCATTGACCGACTCTCTGGAAACACCATATATTTT
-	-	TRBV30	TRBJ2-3	CARMEVDTQYF	TGTGCCCGAATGGAGGTGGATACGCAGTATTTT
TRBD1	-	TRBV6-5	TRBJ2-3	CASSQGQGVTDTQYF	TGTGCCAGCAGCCAAGGACAGGGGGTCACAGATACGCAGTATTTT
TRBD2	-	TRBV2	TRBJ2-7	CASSGWLAGEGSYEQYF	TGTGCCAGCAGTGGTTGGCTAGCGGGGGAGGGGTCCTACGAGCAGTACTTC
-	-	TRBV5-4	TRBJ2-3	CASSFRGGTDTQYF	TGTGCCAGCAGTTTCAGGGGCGGCACAGATACGCAGTATTTT
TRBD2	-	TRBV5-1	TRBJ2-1	CASSGWGLAFDNEQFF	TGCGCCAGCAGCGGGTGGGGACTAGCTTTCGACAATGAGCAGTTCTTC
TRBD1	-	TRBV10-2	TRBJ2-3	CASSGTGLGTDTQYF	TGCGCCAGCTCCGGGACAGGGTTGGGCACAGATACGCAGTATTTT
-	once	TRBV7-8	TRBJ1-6	CASSLGGHNSPLHF	TGTGCCAGCAGCTTAGGGGGGCATAATTCACCCCTCCACTTT
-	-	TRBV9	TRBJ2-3	CASSVVSDGGTQYF	TGTGCCAGCAGCGTAGTATCAGATGGGGGGACGCAGTATTTT
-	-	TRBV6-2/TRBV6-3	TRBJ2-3	CASSTLRSGADTQYF	TGTGCCAGCAGTACCCTCCGTTCGGGAGCAGATACGCAGTATTTT
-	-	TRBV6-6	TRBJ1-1	CASSYSVGRGNTEAFF	TGTGCCAGCAGTTACTCGGTCGGCCGCGGGAACACTGAAGCTTTCTTT
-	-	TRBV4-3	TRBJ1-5	CASSQEGGKGQPQHF	TGCGCCAGCAGCCAAGAAGGGGGTAAAGGGCAGCCCCAGCATTTT
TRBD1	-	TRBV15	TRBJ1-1	CATSRRQGSEAFF	TGTGCCACCAGCAGGCGACAGGGGTCTGAAGCTTTCTTT
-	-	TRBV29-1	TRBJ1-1	CSVAPSPGRGMNTEAFF	TGCAGCGTTGCCCCAAGTCCAGGGCGAGGAATGAACACTGAAGCTTTCTTT
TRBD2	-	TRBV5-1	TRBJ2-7	CASSRVLAGGEQYF	TGCGCCAGCAGCAGGGTCCTAGCGGGGGGCGAGCAGTACTTC
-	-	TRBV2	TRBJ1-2	CASSGGSLNYGYTF	TGTGCCAGCAGTGGGGGCAGCCTTAACTATGGCTACACCTTC
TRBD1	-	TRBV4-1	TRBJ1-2	CASSHLGQNYGYTF	TGCGCCAGCAGCCACCTGGGACAGAACTATGGCTACACCTTC
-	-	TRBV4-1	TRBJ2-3	CASSQEAGPPDTQYF	TGCGCCAGCAGCCAAGAGGCGGGACCTCCAGATACGCAGTATTTT
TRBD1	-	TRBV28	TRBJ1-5	CASSPTGGDNQPQHF	TGTGCCAGCAGTCCGACAGGGGGGGACAATCAGCCCCAGCATTTT
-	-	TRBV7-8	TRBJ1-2	CASSLVRQHYGYTF	TGTGCCAGCAGCTTAGTCAGACAGCACTATGGCTACACCTTC
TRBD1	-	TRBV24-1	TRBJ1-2	CATSDPGQDNYGYTF	TGTGCCACCAGTGATCCGGGACAGGATAACTATGGCTACACCTTC
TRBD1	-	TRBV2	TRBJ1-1	CASWTGVGNTEAFF	TGTGCCAGCTGGACAGGGGTGGGGAACACTGAAGCTTTCTTT
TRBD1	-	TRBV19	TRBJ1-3	CASSRFPTGGSGNTIYF	TGTGCCAGTAGCCGATTCCCCACAGGGGGCTCTGGAAACACCATATATTTT
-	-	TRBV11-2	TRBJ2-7	CASTPGGDYEQYF	TGTGCCAGCACCCCGGGCGGGGACTACGAGCAGTACTTC